The next 9 T cell receptor beta chains were all read from a single sample in a study of T cells in Graves' hyperthyroidism and ophthalmopathy. Amplified TCR beta CDR3 regions came from RNA transcripts. The primer set for the first-round RT-PCR of the TCR CDR3 was HTBI. TCRdb itself ran the multiplex PCR reads through MiXCR, one entry per CDR3 protein. The repertoire consists of over 700,000 distinct CDR3 sequences, with roughly a sixth occurring once and the leading ten covering over 15%. The sample comprised blood. Every receptor here comes from a woman aged 45-60 years with Graves' hyperthyroidism that later progressed to Graves' ophthalmopathy.

In its sample, this clonotype was seen a few times. The V and J genes are TRBV5-1 and TRBJ2-2; D unresolved. The CDR3 has 15 amino acids. The V and J ends lost 4 bases and 0 bases respectively, with 10 bases between them. Germline V gives CDR1 SGHRS, CDR2 YFSETQ. The CDR3 reads CASSRLSANTGELFF. CDR3 sequence (DNA): TGCGCCAGCAGCCGCCTTTCAGCGAACACCGGGGAGCTGTTTTTT.

With regard to this clonotype: Because the CDR3 is missing its conserved closing phenylalanine or tryptophan, this is likely a read error. The gene calls are TRBV14 and TRBJ1-2; D gene ambiguous. V lost 5 bases and J 1 base, leaving 11 bases between the germline ends. Per the germline V gene, CDR1 is SGHDN and CDR2 is FVKESK. This CDR3 is 14 amino acids long. The CDR3 DNA reads as TGTGCCAGCAGCGAGGCGAGCCTTAACTATGGCTACACCCTC. Its protein is CASSEASLNYGYTL.

This clonotype has a count of ten or more. Here the CDR3 DNA reads TGTGCCAGCAGCTACCTGGGGACGGGCACAGATACGCAGTATTTT. Protein: CASSYLGTGTDTQYF. The chain combines TRBV7-8 with TRBJ2-3; tentatively, D is TRBD1 or TRBD2 (5 bases each). V lost 4 bases, J lost 1 base, and 12 bases lay in between. This CDR3 has 15 amino acids. Germline lookup yields CDR1 SGHVS and CDR2 FQNEAQ.

The rearrangement links TRBV11-3 to TRBJ2-2; no definite D call. V gave up 5 bases and J gave up 5 bases, with 9 bases separating them. Germline lookup yields CDR1 SGHNT and CDR2 YENEEA. The CDR3 runs to 13 residues. The CDR3 is CASSRLGTGELFF. DNA of the CDR3: TGTGCCAGCAGCCGACTCGGTACCGGGGAGCTGTTTTTT. Looking up the rest from reference TRBV11-3 and TRBJ2-2 gives the full variable domain: EAGVVQSPRYKIIEKKQPVAFWCNPISGHNTLYWYLQNLGQGPELLIRYENEEAVDDSQLPKDRFSAERLKGVDSTLKIQPAELGDSAVYLCASSRLGTGELFFGEGSRLTVL.

A few counts support this clonotype. The J gene is TRBJ1-1, the V gene TRBV3-1, with D possibly TRBD1 on 6 matching bases. Deletions cut 2 bases from V and 3 bases from J, with 16 bases between. CDR1 is LGHDT, CDR2 YNNKEL, per germline (reference sequence). This CDR3 contains 16 residues. As DNA, the CDR3 is TGTGCCAGCAGCCAAAGGAGCCGGGACAAACACACTGAAGCTTTCTTT. Translating gives CASSQRSRDKHTEAFF. Full variable domain (rest looked up from reference TRBV3-1 and TRBJ1-1): DTAVSQTPKYLVTQMGNDKSIKCEQNLGHDTMYWYKQDSKKFLKIMFSYNNKELIINETVPNRFSPKSPDKAHLNLHINSLELGDSAVYFCASSQRSRDKHTEAFFGQGTRLTVV.

This clonotype was picked up a small number of times. The chain has TRBV27 and TRBJ2-5; tentatively, D is TRBD2 (5 bases). Germline-derived CDR1 and CDR2 are MNHEY and SMNVEV (reference sequence). V was cut by 4 bases and J by 1 base, with 10 bases left in between. This CDR3 has 14 amino acids. CDR3 nucleotides: TGTGCCAGCAGTTCACGACTAAGCCAAGAGACCCAGTACTTC. It encodes CASSSRLSQETQYF.

This clonotype has more than one count but fewer than ten. This sequence joins TRBV4-1 and TRBJ1-1; a weak D match, TRBD1 (5 bases). This CDR3 is built from 16 residues. Per the germline V gene, CDR1 is MGHRA and CDR2 is YSYEKL. V lost 4 bases and J lost 1, with 16 bases in between. CDR3 residues: CASSPRAGIGNTEAFF. In DNA form, the CDR3 reads TGCGCCAGCAGCCCCAGGGCGGGGATTGGGAACACTGAAGCTTTCTTT.

CDR3 region: CASRNLGTQGHTGELFF. The CDR3, as DNA: TGTGCCAGCCGAAACCTTGGGACACAGGGGCACACCGGGGAGCTGTTTTTT. The chain joins TRBV6-1 to TRBJ2-2; 7 bases align to TRBD1. Germline CDR1 and CDR2: MNHNS and SASEGT. The CDR3 extends over 17 amino acids. V trimming: 8 bases; J trimming: 3 bases; junction bases outside the gene matches: 15.

This clonotype came up a few times. The chain uses TRBV9 and TRBJ1-1, with 7 bases identical to TRBD1. The V gene's germline CDR1 is SGDLS and CDR2 YYNGEE. The CDR3 loop spans 14 amino acids. J lost 4 bases, V lost 5 bases, and 8 bases had no gene match. The CDR3 loop reads CASSLTGKTTEAFF. The CDR3 DNA sequence: TGTGCCAGCAGTTTGACAGGGAAGACCACTGAAGCTTTCTTT.